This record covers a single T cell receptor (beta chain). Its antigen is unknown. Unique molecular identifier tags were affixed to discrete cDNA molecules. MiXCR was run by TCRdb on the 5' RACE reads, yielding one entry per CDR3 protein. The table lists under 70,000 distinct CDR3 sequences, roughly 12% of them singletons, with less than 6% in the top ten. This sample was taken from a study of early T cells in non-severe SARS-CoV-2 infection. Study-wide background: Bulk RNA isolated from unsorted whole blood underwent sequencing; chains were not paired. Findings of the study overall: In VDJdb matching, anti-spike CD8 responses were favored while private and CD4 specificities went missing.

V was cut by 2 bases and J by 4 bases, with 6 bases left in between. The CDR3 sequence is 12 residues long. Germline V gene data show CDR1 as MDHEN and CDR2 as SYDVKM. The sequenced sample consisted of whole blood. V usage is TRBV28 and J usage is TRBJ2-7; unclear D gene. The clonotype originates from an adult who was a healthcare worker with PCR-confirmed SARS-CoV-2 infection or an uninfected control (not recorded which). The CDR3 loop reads CASSLTEYEQYF. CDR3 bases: TGTGCCAGCAGTTTAACGGAATACGAGCAGTACTTC.